These T cell receptor beta chains were read from a single sample in a study of shared T cell receptors in the human thymus. Profiling relied on immunoSEQ multiplex PCR, and the TCRdb table lists in-frame clones only, not all of them. The data contain 650,000 to 950,000 clones, 70% to 90% of them singletons. The same data also went into a second study, on human thymus T cells.

Source material: thymocytes. These receptors all stem from a girl less than two years old with a congenital heart defect. CDR3s include the opening cysteine and the closing phenylalanine or tryptophan. D genes are given only for firm matches. Only some rows state a clone size, as once, few, many or a class for expanded clones.

TRBV7-9	.	TRBJ1-1	.	TGTGCCAGCAGCTTAGATAAGTATAACATGAACACTGAAGCTTTCTTT	CASSLDKYNMNTEAFF
TRBV18	TRBD2	TRBJ2-5	once	TGTGCCAGCTCACCAGGTCGGAGACTAGCGGGGGGGCCACGGCAAGAGACCCAGTACTTC	CASSPGRRLAGGPRQETQYF
TRBV5-6	.	TRBJ2-2	.	TGTGCCAGCAGCTTTACCAGGGAAGGGGACACCGGGGAGCTGTTTTTT	CASSFTREGDTGELFF
TRBV4-3	TRBD1	TRBJ1-3	.	TGCGCCAGCAGCCAAGATGGCAACAGGGGAGGCATCACCATATATTTT	CASSQDGNRGGITIYF
TRBV5-1	.	TRBJ2-3	.	TGCGCCAGCAGCTTATTCCCCGAAACTCAAACAGATACGCAGTATTTT	CASSLFPETQTDTQYF
TRBV6-5	TRBD1	TRBJ1-2	.	TGTGCCAGCAGTCGGACAGGGGACGGCTACACCTTC	CASSRTGDGYTF
TRBV10-3	TRBD1	TRBJ2-7	.	TGTGCCACCATGTCCGTTCCGGGACAGGGCTACGAGCAGTACTTC	CATMSVPGQGYEQYF
TRBV7-9	TRBD1	TRBJ1-6	.	TGTGCCAGCAGCTCGGGACAGGAAAATTCACCCCTCCACTTT	CASSSGQENSPLHF
TRBV28	.	TRBJ2-5	.	TGTGCCAGCAGGACAACCCCCCCAAGACAGACCCAGTACTTC	CASRTTPPRQTQYF
TRBV5-1	TRBD2	TRBJ2-7	.	TGCGCCAGCAGCAGATGGACTAGCGGGGACCAGGAGCAGTACTTC	CASSRWTSGDQEQYF
TRBV6-6	.	TRBJ1-2	.	TGTGCCAGCAGTAAACAGAAAACCTATGGCTACACCTTC	CASSKQKTYGYTF
TRBV4-3	.	TRBJ1-6	few	TGCGCCAGCAGCCAAGACCGGCAAGACGGGGGCTCCTATAATTCACCCCTCCACTTT	CASSQDRQDGGSYNSPLHF
TRBV19	TRBD1	TRBJ2-1	few	TGTGCCAGTAGTATAGGAGGACAGGGCCCGAACAATGAGCAGTTCTTC	CASSIGGQGPNNEQFF
TRBV18	.	TRBJ2-3	.	TGTGCCAGCTCACCAATCCCATATACGCAGTATTTT	CASSPIPYTQYF
TRBV7-9	.	TRBJ2-6	.	TGTGCCAGCAGCTTAGTGGTTAAGTCCTACTCTGGGGCCAACGTCCTGACTTTC	CASSLVVKSYSGANVLTF
TRBV4-3	.	TRBJ2-4	.	TGCGCCAGCAGCCAAGACGGCGGACTAGCCAAAAACATTCAGTACTTC	CASSQDGGLAKNIQYF
TRBV5-8	.	TRBJ1-5	few	TGTGCCAGCAGACGGGAGTGGGGTAACAATCAGCCCCAGCATTTT	CASRREWGNNQPQHF
TRBV5-5	TRBD1	TRBJ1-2	.	TGTGCCAGCAGCGCATTAGGGGGCAGTGGTAGCGGCTACACCTTC	CASSALGGSGSGYTF
TRBV7-6	TRBD1	TRBJ1-2	.	TGTGCCAGCAGCTTTTACAGGGGGTCGGATGGCTACACCTTC	CASSFYRGSDGYTF
TRBV4-3	.	TRBJ1-3	.	TGCGCCAGCAGCCATTCGAGCGGGAGGCCCTATATGGTTCCCCGGGGTGGAAACACCATATATTTT	CASSHSSGRPYMVPRGGNTIYF
TRBV6-6	TRBD1	TRBJ1-2	few	TGTGCCAGCAGTTACTCACGACAGGGCCCCTACTATGGCTACACCTTC	CASSYSRQGPYYGYTF
TRBV5-4	TRBD2	TRBJ2-1	.	TGTGCCAGCAGCCCGGGGGGGACTAGGTACCGCAATGAGCAGTTCTTC	CASSPGGTRYRNEQFF
TRBV2	.	TRBJ1-2	few	TGTGCCAGCAGCCTCGACCAGGGGAACTATGGCTACACCTTC	CASSLDQGNYGYTF
TRBV5-6	.	TRBJ1-1	.	TGTGCCAGCAGCTCGGGGACTAAAATGAACACTGAAGCTTTCTTT	CASSSGTKMNTEAFF
TRBV6-5	TRBD1	TRBJ1-1	.	TGTGCCAGCAGCCACAGGGGCCATCGGAACACTGAAGCTTTCTTT	CASSHRGHRNTEAFF
TRBV4-3	TRBD1	TRBJ2-2	.	TGCGCCAGCAGCCAAGATTGCCTAGACCGTCCGAGGGACAGGGGAAACACCGGGGAGCTGTTTTTT	CASSQDCLDRPRDRGNTGELFF
TRBV27	.	TRBJ1-1	.	TGTGCCAGCAGTTTCGCAGACCGGGTTTCGAGGACTGAAGCTTTCTTT	CASSFADRVSRTEAFF
TRBV18	.	TRBJ1-6	once	TGTGCCAGCTCACCTGGGGAAGAAGGACAGAATTCACCCCTCCACTTT	CASSPGEEGQNSPLHF
TRBV5-1	TRBD2	TRBJ2-5	.	TGCGCCAGCAGCTTGGCCCCGGGGCTGGTAGCGGGGGTCCAAGAGACCCAGTACTTC	CASSLAPGLVAGVQETQYF
TRBV29-1	TRBD1	TRBJ2-3	.	TGCAGCGTTGTAAAGGGGGCCATGGCAGATACGCAGTATTTT	CSVVKGAMADTQYF
TRBV4-1	.	TRBJ1-5	.	TGCGCCAGCAGCCAACAGACAGGATCGAATCAGCCCCAGCATTTT	CASSQQTGSNQPQHF
TRBV4-3	TRBD1	TRBJ1-1	.	TGCGCCAGCAACCACAGGGGGGATAACACTGAAGCTTTCTTT	CASNHRGDNTEAFF
TRBV7-7	.	TRBJ2-3	.	TGTGCTAGCAGCTTACGTGCGTTAGCTGACCCTTTCTCCACAGATACGCAGTATTTT	CASSLRALADPFSTDTQYF
TRBV7-9	.	TRBJ1-1	.	TGTGCCAGCAGCACACCAGGGTTGGGCACTGAAGCTTTCTTT	CASSTPGLGTEAFF
TRBV30	TRBD1	TRBJ2-1	.	TGTGCCTGGAATGGACAGGGGATCGGGGAGCAGTTCTTC	CAWNGQGIGEQFF
TRBV2	TRBD2	TRBJ2-3	.	TGTGCCAGACCTTGTAAAAGGCCTAGCGGGCGCACAGATACGCAGTATTTT	CARPCKRPSGRTDTQYF
TRBV5-4	.	TRBJ1-2	.	TGTGCCAGCAGCTTGCGTCAGGGGATGAACGGCTACACCTTC	CASSLRQGMNGYTF
TRBV27	.	TRBJ2-6	.	TGTGCCAGCAGTTTTAGAGGCTATCCCTTATCTGGGGCCAACGTCCTGACTTTC	CASSFRGYPLSGANVLTF
TRBV5-6	TRBD1	TRBJ2-5	once	TGTGCCAGCAGCTTTTCCCAAAACAGGGGGAAGACCCAGTACTTC	CASSFSQNRGKTQYF
TRBV5-1	TRBD1	TRBJ1-2	.	TGCGCCAGCAGGCTGCGAGGACAGGGGCCCTTCTATGGCTACACCTTC	CASRLRGQGPFYGYTF